A single sample is the source of the 32 T cell receptor beta chains below, sequenced in a study of cytomegalovirus exposure and HLA in healthy donors. The PCR ran on 60 Vbeta and 13 Jbeta primers. Generated by immunoSEQ multiplex PCR, the TCRdb table keeps only in-frame clones and is missing some. The table has approximately 89,000 clones, 60% to 80% seen once; the top ten hold around 3.4%. Sequenced input: PBMCs. These receptors were collected from a man aged 25-45 years in good health and CMV-seronegative.

The V and J genes are TRBV16 and TRBJ1-1, with 8 bases that match TRBD1. Trimming at V came to 5 bases and at J to 6 bases, leaving 14 bases not matched to a gene. The length of the CDR3 is 16 residues. Germline V lookup: CDR1 KGHSY, CDR2 FQNENV. The CDR3 protein is CASSSTEGQASAEAFF. In DNA, the CDR3 is TGTGCCAGCAGCTCTACCGAGGGACAGGCATCCGCTGAAGCTTTCTTT. Full variable domain (rest looked up from reference TRBV16 and TRBJ1-1): GEEVAQTPKHLVRGEGQKAKLYCAPIKGHSYVFWYQQVLKNEFKFLISFQNENVFDETGMPKERFSAKCLPNSPCSLEIQATKLEDSAVYFCASSSTEGQASAEAFFGQGTRLTVV.

This chain connects TRBV5-8 to TRBJ1-2, with 9 bases matching TRBD1. Germline V lookup: CDR1 SGHTS, CDR2 YDEGEE. J was trimmed by 2 bases and V by 2 bases; bases with no gene match: 4. CDR3 length: 15 residues. The CDR3 region is CASSFRTGANYGYTF. CDR3 nucleotides: TGTGCCAGCAGCTTTCGGACAGGGGCGAACTATGGCTACACCTTC.

This sequence joins TRBV10-1 and TRBJ1-1; D is unclear. Germline lookup yields CDR1 WNHNN and CDR2 SYGVQD (reference sequence). The CDR3 is 20 residues long. V was cut by 3 bases and J by 0 bases, with 26 bases left in between. In DNA, the CDR3 is TGCGCCAGCAGTGATGGCCGCATTTTGCTCGAAACAGCCTTGAACACTGAAGCTTTCTTT. Amino acid sequence: CASSDGRILLETALNTEAFF.

This clone was recorded a few times. The chain combines TRBV7-9 with TRBJ1-3; D not certain. The length of the CDR3 is 16 residues. Trimming removed 1 base at V and 0 bases at J, with 10 bases between. Germline lookup yields CDR1 SEHNR and CDR2 FQNEAQ (reference sequence). For the CDR3, the DNA is TGTGCCAGCAGCTTAGGAAACGGTTACTCTGGAAACACCATATATTTT. It yields the protein CASSLGNGYSGNTIYF.

This clone has more than one count but fewer than ten. V usage is TRBV5-1 and J usage is TRBJ1-6; 7 bases line up with TRBD1. The V and J ends lost 9 bases and 9 bases, in that order; junction bases with no gene match: 15. The CDR3 is 15 residues long. Germline CDR1 SGHRS, CDR2 YFSETQ. CDR3 loop: CATRPELQGTSPLHF. The CDR3 nucleotides read TGCGCCACCAGGCCTGAGCTACAGGGGACTTCACCCCTCCACTTT.

The rearrangement uses TRBV10-2 and TRBJ1-2; 9 bases match TRBD1. Trimming took 4 bases from V and 3 from J; bases not matched to a gene: 6. In germline, CDR1 is WSHSY, CDR2 SAAADI. The CDR3 covers 15 residues. The CDR3 DNA sequence: TGCGCCAGCAGTGCTCCTCGGGACAGGGACTATGGCTACACCTTC. The encoded protein is CASSAPRDRDYGYTF.

V gene TRBV6-1 combines with J gene TRBJ2-7; tentative D call: TRBD1 (5 bases). This CDR3 region has 16 residues. The ends were cut back, 4 bases at V and 4 bases at J, with 20 bases in the middle. Per germline, CDR1 MNHNS and CDR2 SASEGT. CDR3 in DNA: TGTGCCAGCAGTGCGGACATAACCGGCGGTGGTTACGAGCAGTACTTC. As protein: CASSADITGGGYEQYF.

This rearrangement joins TRBV28 to TRBJ2-7; a weak D match, TRBD2 (6 bases). This CDR3 region has 14 residues. Trimming took 4 bases from V and 3 from J, leaving 13 bases between them. CDR1 is MDHEN, CDR2 SYDVKM, per germline. The CDR3 loop is CASSSGGLDYEQYF. The CDR3 coding sequence is TGTGCCAGCAGTTCTGGGGGGTTGGACTACGAGCAGTACTTC. The full variable domain, completed using reference TRBV28 and TRBJ2-7, is DVKVTQSSRYLVKRTGEKVFLECVQDMDHENMFWYRQDPGLGLRLIYFSYDVKMKEKGDIPEGYSVSREKKERFSLILESASTNQTSMYLCASSSGGLDYEQYFGPGTRLTVT.

V is TRBV28 and J is TRBJ2-7, with 7 nucleotides matching TRBD2. V was clipped by 8 bases and J by 1 base; unmatched bases: 5. Germline lookup yields CDR1 MDHEN and CDR2 SYDVKM. CDR3 length equals 13 residues. The CDR3 region has the DNA TGTGCCAGCCAAACTAGCGTGTCCTACGAGCAGTACTTC. It codes for CASQTSVSYEQYF.

In the case of this clone: The same CDR3 also results from other DNA sequences found in this sample. The CDR3: CASSLGQSYEQYF. In nucleotides, the CDR3 is TGTGCCAGCAGCTTGGGACAGAGCTACGAGCAGTACTTC. V gene TRBV5-6 combines with J gene TRBJ2-7, with D tentatively TRBD1 (5 bases). Germline CDR1 is SGHDT and CDR2 is YYEEEE. V was shortened by 0 bases and J by 3 bases, with 7 bases between the two germline ends. The CDR3 loop spans 13 amino acids. The variable domain in full, completed from reference TRBV5-6 and TRBJ2-7, reads DAGVTQSPTHLIKTRGQQVTLRCSPKSGHDTVSWYQQALGQGPQFIFQYYEEEERQRGNFPDRFSGHQFPNYSSELNVNALLLGDSALYLCASSLGQSYEQYFGPGTRLTVT.

The gene calls are TRBV4-1 and TRBJ2-7; 16 bases agree with TRBD2. The trim removed 4 bases at V and 1 base at J, leaving 10 bases unmatched. Germline CDR1 and CDR2: MGHRA and YSYEKL. The CDR3 is 19 amino acids. The CDR3 is CASSPLGLAGGPESYEQYF. The DNA of the CDR3 is TGCGCCAGCAGCCCCCTGGGACTAGCGGGAGGGCCGGAGTCCTACGAGCAGTACTTC.

This chain connects TRBV19 to TRBJ2-3; D is perhaps TRBD1 (5 bases). This CDR3 contains 17 residues. Germline V gives CDR1 LNHDA, CDR2 SQIVND (reference sequence). Trimming removed 5 bases from V and 1 base from J, with 19 bases in between. CDR3 region: CASSPRKGSGGTDTQYF. For the CDR3, the DNA is TGTGCCAGTAGTCCGCGGAAGGGGTCTGGGGGCACAGATACGCAGTATTTT.

The chain carries TRBV5-1 and TRBJ1-1; D gene ambiguous. Per germline, CDR1 SGHRS and CDR2 YFSETQ. Trimming pared 4 bases from V and 1 base from J, leaving 20 bases between. CDR3 length: 17 residues. In DNA, the CDR3 is TGCGCCAGCAGCCGTAACTACCAAGACCGACGGAACACTGAAGCTTTCTTT. Its translation is CASSRNYQDRRNTEAFF.

This chain links TRBV23-1 with TRBJ2-7; tentatively, D is TRBD1 (6 bases). TRBV23-1 is an open reading frame, and its role is uncertain. The CDR3 length is 14 residues. V lost 4 bases to trimming and J lost 3 bases, with 13 bases between them. The CDR3 spells CASSLDRSSYEQYF. As DNA, the CDR3 is TGCGCCAGCAGTCTGGACAGATCGAGCTACGAGCAGTACTTC.

A word on this clone: One end of the junction does not line up with germline, which may come from a read error. The chain carries TRBV7-9 and TRBJ2-7, with D possibly being TRBD1 (7 bases). The germline CDR1 and CDR2 sequences are SEHNR and FQNEAQ (reference sequence). The CDR3 loop spans 16 amino acids. The CDR3 protein is CSSSLAVGAGGYEQYF. CDR3 coding DNA: TGTTCCAGCAGCTTAGCGGTCGGGGCAGGGGGGTACGAGCAGTACTTC.

The sample holds one count of this clone. The chain recombines TRBV19 with TRBJ2-5, with TRBD2 identical over 11 bases. The trim removed 3 bases at V and 2 bases at J, leaving 5 bases unmatched. Germline-derived CDR1 and CDR2 are LNHDA and SQIVND (reference sequence). The CDR3 runs to 16 residues. The CDR3 DNA is TGTGCCAGTAGTATCGGGACTAGCGGATTACAAGAGACCCAGTACTTC. This gives the protein CASSIGTSGLQETQYF.

The chain joins TRBV9 to TRBJ2-2; 7 positions agree with TRBD1. Germline lookup yields CDR1 SGDLS and CDR2 YYNGEE. V trimming: 5 bases; J trimming: 1 base; junction bases outside the gene matches: 5. This CDR3 is 15 amino acids long. Written as DNA, the CDR3 is TGTGCCAGCAGTATCACAGGGGAGAACACCGGGGAGCTGTTTTTT. Translating gives CASSITGENTGELFF. Combining the CDR3 with reference TRBV9 and TRBJ2-2 gives the whole variable domain DSGVTQTPKHLITATGQRVTLRCSPRSGDLSVYWYQQSLDQGLQFLIQYYNGEERAKGNILERFSAQQFPDLHSELNLSSLELGDSALYFCASSITGENTGELFFGEGSRLTVL.

The chain joins TRBV30 to TRBJ2-5; 9 nucleotides align to TRBD1. This CDR3 region has 14 residues. Per the germline V gene, CDR1 is GTSNPN and CDR2 is SVGIG (reference sequence). J was trimmed by 4 bases and V by 2 bases; bases with no gene match: 5. The CDR3 DNA reads TGTGCCTGGAGTTTGGGACAGGGTGCAGAGACCCAGTACTTC. This translates into CAWSLGQGAETQYF.

The rearrangement links TRBV4-1 to TRBJ2-1; D remains ambiguous. Trimming removed 5 bases from V and 8 bases from J, with 7 bases in between. Germline loops: CDR1 MGHRA, CDR2 YSYEKL. This CDR3 comprises 11 residues. The CDR3 nucleotides read TGCGCCAGCAGCGTAAGAGATGAGCAGTTCTTC. Amino acids: CASSVRDEQFF.

This chain connects TRBV5-6 to TRBJ1-2; 9 bases align to TRBD1. This CDR3 has 14 residues. The germline CDR1 and CDR2 sequences are SGHDT and YYEEEE. J gave up 2 bases and V 4 bases, and 3 bases lay outside the gene matches. The CDR3 nucleotides read TGTGCCAGCAGCCAGGGACAGGGCAACTATGGCTACACCTTC. Residues: CASSQGQGNYGYTF.

V and J are TRBV4-1 and TRBJ1-2; D possibly corresponds to TRBD1 (6 bases). V shed 5 bases and J shed 0 bases, with 13 bases lying between them. CDR1 and CDR2 from the germline V gene are MGHRA and YSYEKL. The CDR3 is made up of 15 amino acids. The CDR3 region is CASSLRTDANYGYTF. The CDR3 DNA is TGCGCCAGCAGCTTACGGACAGACGCTAACTATGGCTACACCTTC.

The chain uses TRBV10-2 and TRBJ2-7; D gene ambiguous. Germline loops: CDR1 WSHSY, CDR2 SAAADI. Trimming shortened V by 3 bases and J by 2 bases, and 8 bases separated the two germline ends. The CDR3 runs 13 residues. The CDR3 DNA reads TGCGCCAGCAGTGAACGGGTAGCCTACGAGCAGTACTTC. Translating gives CASSERVAYEQYF.

The chain joins TRBV4-3 to TRBJ2-5, with TRBD2 identical over 7 bases. The V gene's germline CDR1 is LGHNA and CDR2 YSLEER. V shed 0 bases, J shed 5 bases, and the junction held 6 bases outside the gene matches. The CDR3 is made up of 15 amino acids. The CDR3 DNA is TGCGCCAGCAGCCAAGATGGGGGGGAGTGGGAGACCCAGTACTTC. Translating gives CASSQDGGEWETQYF.

The V call is TRBV6-5, the J call TRBJ2-7, with D hard to call. The germline V gene encodes CDR1 MNHEY and CDR2 SVGAGI. This CDR3 contains 15 residues. Trimming took off 0 bases at V and 0 bases at J, with 9 bases between the two ends. The CDR3 here is CASSYSFPSSYEQYF. The CDR3 region has the DNA TGTGCCAGCAGTTACTCGTTCCCTAGCTCCTACGAGCAGTACTTC.

The rearrangement uses TRBV7-9 and TRBJ1-1; D possibly corresponds to TRBD1 (5 bases). Trimming pared 3 bases from V and 5 bases from J, leaving 7 bases between. This CDR3 is 12 amino acids long. Germline-derived CDR1 and CDR2 are SEHNR and FQNEAQ (reference sequence). DNA for the CDR3: TGTGCCAGCAGCTTTAACAGGACTGAAGCTTTCTTT. Protein sequence: CASSFNRTEAFF.

J is TRBJ1-5 and V is TRBV28; D might be TRBD1 (5 bases). V lost 2 bases to trimming and J lost 6 bases, with 11 bases between them. The V gene's germline CDR1 is MDHEN and CDR2 SYDVKM. The CDR3 length is 14 residues. The CDR3 bases are TGTGCCAGCAGTTTAAGGACTACAGGTCAGCCCCAGCATTTT. Protein product: CASSLRTTGQPQHF.

This clone occurred once. V usage is TRBV7-9 and J usage is TRBJ2-2; TRBD2 agrees at 8 bases. Germline V gene sequence: CDR1 SEHNR, CDR2 FQNEAQ (reference sequence). After removal of 5 bases from V and 2 bases from J, the junction contained 4 bases not matched to a gene. The length of the CDR3 is 15 residues. CDR3: CASSQLAVNTGELFF. The CDR3, as DNA: TGTGCCAGCAGCCAACTAGCGGTCAACACCGGGGAGCTGTTTTTT.

The V call is TRBV7-9, the J call TRBJ2-5, with TRBD1 identical over 9 bases. The J call could be wrong; TRBJ2-7 is a better fit for the DNA end. CDR3 length equals 16 residues. Germline V gene sequence: CDR1 SEHNR, CDR2 FQNEAQ (reference sequence). The CDR3 region is CASSFRPGTGTYEQYF. The CDR3 DNA reads as TGTGCCAGCAGCTTTCGTCCCGGGACAGGGACCTACGAGCAGTACTTC.

The rearrangement uses TRBV5-6 and TRBJ1-2; unclear D gene. CDR1 SGHDT and CDR2 YYEEEE come from the germline V gene. V was shortened by 1 base and J by 6 bases, with 7 bases between the two germline ends. The CDR3 is 12 amino acids. CDR3 sequence (DNA): TGTGCCAGCAGCTTGAGTGAGAATGGCTACACCTTC. Translating gives CASSLSENGYTF.

The V call is TRBV25-1, the J call TRBJ2-2, with D possibly matching TRBD1 (5 bases). CDR3 length: 14 amino acids. Germline CDR1 reads MGHDK; CDR2 reads SYGVNS. The germline V and J ends were trimmed by 6 bases and 1 base, with 9 bases remaining between them. This CDR3 reads CASRHTGNTGELFF. CDR3 DNA sequence: TGTGCCAGCAGACATACAGGGAACACCGGGGAGCTGTTTTTT.

The genes are TRBV9 and TRBJ1-2; weak D call: TRBD1 (6 bases). The ends were cut back, 3 bases at V and 4 bases at J, with 16 bases in the middle. The CDR3 consists of 15 residues. Per germline, CDR1 SGDLS and CDR2 YYNGEE. The CDR3 coding sequence is TGTGCCAGCAGCGCTCACACCGGGACACCCTATGGCTACACCTTC. Protein: CASSAHTGTPYGYTF.

The genes are TRBV29-1 and TRBJ1-1, with 9 positions matching TRBD1. Germline V lookup: CDR1 SQVTM, CDR2 ANQGSEA. Trimming at V came to 3 bases and at J to 5 bases, leaving 4 bases not matched to a gene. This CDR3 contains 13 residues. The CDR3 bases are TGCAGCGTTGAGACACAGGGGGCTACTGAAGCTTTCTTT. Protein sequence: CSVETQGATEAFF. Full variable domain (remainder filled in from reference TRBV29-1 and TRBJ1-1): SAVISQKPSRDICQRGTSLTIQCQVDSQVTMMFWYRQQPGQSLTLIATANQGSEATYESGFVIDKFPISRPNLTFSTLTVSNMSPEDSSIYLCSVETQGATEAFFGQGTRLTVV.